Detailed here is one T cell receptor beta chain. The clone's antigen remains unknown. The input lacks base qualities; no much larger clone sits a single base away. Including cysteine and phenylalanine, the CDR3 has 16 amino acids. Just the 48-base CDR3 DNA is kept, in frame starting at base 1. CDR1 and CDR2 are read off the germline V gene (reference sequence) as SGHNT and YYREEE. Germline trimming: 0 bases from V, 8 bases from J; junction bases outside gene matches: 11. TCRB CDR3 regions were amplified from roughly 1.8 ug genomic DNA, or all available DNA if less, using the immunoSEQ assay. The multiplex PCR relied on 60 forward primers for TCR V beta segments and 13 reverse primers for J beta segments. Synthetic control templates were spiked into each sample at limiting dilution to estimate reads per starting template. Sequencing produced 87 bp reads on the Illumina HiSeq System. On the study's bioinformatics: PCR and sequencing errors were removed by a nearest neighbor algorithm that merged closely related sequences. TCR overlap was measured as the percentage of unique tumor TCR beta sequences that were also present in the peripheral blood of the same patient. The source is immuneACCESS, and TCRdb retained only in-frame sequences with V and J called. Part of the clones is not carried over; for the studies checked, unresolved V genes explain less than half of this, and the remainder is unexplained. From that table come the V and J calls and clone size; the DNA was used to work out D and trimming. The sample has roughly 70,000 clones on record, over 75% of them singletons. Together, the top ten hold around 2.3% of the sample.

Patients were selected for having adequate residual fresh-frozen tumor tissue and more than two years of available survival data. Although molecular status otherwise differed among the glioblastoma patients, no patient had an isocitrate dehydrogenase mutation. PBMC were collected before vaccination, two weeks after the third vaccination, and at tumor progression if progression occurred. The Qiagen DNeasy Blood extraction Kit was used for extraction of genomic DNA. This sample stems from a study of glioma-infiltrating T cells after dendritic cell vaccination (dated by TCRdb to the mid-2010s). For the wider study: The cohort included 15 or so glioblastoma patients drawn from Phase I and II dendritic cell vaccination trials, of whom 9 were newly diagnosed and 6 had recurrent disease. Between the early 2000s and the early 2010s, patients were given autologous tumor lysate-pulsed dendritic cell vaccination. The vaccine consisted of monocyte-derived dendritic cells cultured less than eight days with IL-4 and GM-CSF, then pulsed overnight with autologous tumor lysate. Patients received three intradermal dendritic cell vaccine injections at biweekly intervals in the arm below the axilla. Tumor-infiltrating lymphocyte content was quantified and tumor and blood repertoires were compared in dendritic cell-vaccinated glioblastoma patients by deep sequencing of TCR beta CDR3 regions. Survival after dendritic cell vaccination was correlated with TCR sequencing metrics such as TIL content and the overlap between tumor and blood repertoires. What the authors observed across the whole study: The response model built on TCR overlap across three groups was characterized as speculative, with prospective validation still needed. The cohort was small and heterogeneous, few patients had complete blood and tumor sets, and even fewer had initial-recurrent tumor pairs. TCR clonality showed no direct relationship with survival, which suggests that a diverse polyclonal response may be important. After dendritic cell vaccination, a higher estimated pretreatment TIL content predicted longer time to progression and longer overall survival.

This material consisted of blood, taken before dendritic cell vaccination. This TCR derives from a human donor with glioblastoma. This receptor chain uses TRBV5-4 and TRBJ2-1; 7 bases in between match TRBD2. The nucleotide sequence is given as TGTGCCAGCAGCTTGGGGTGGGCTAGCGGTACGGATGAGCAGTTCTTC. Its amino acids are CASSLGWASGTDEQFF.